One sample yielded the 17 T cell receptor beta chains listed below, sequenced in a study of shared clonotypes between healthy human individuals. Generated by immunoSEQ multiplex PCR, the TCRdb table keeps only in-frame clones and is missing some. The sample consists of about 1.1 million clones, approximately 80% of them appearing once. The specimen sequenced was memory CD4+ T cells from PBMCs. Noted subset: CD45RA-negative fraction. These receptors were taken from a man aged 18 to 30 in good health. Some clones in this sample may be carry-over from other donors' samples.

A remark on this clone: A single base is all that separates this from a far larger clone, so a read error is likely. The V gene is TRBV11-3, the J gene TRBJ2-2; D gene unclear. The germline V gene encodes CDR1 SGHNT and CDR2 YENEEA. CDR3 length equals 12 residues. V shed 3 bases and J shed 2 bases, with 1 base lying between them. CDR3 DNA: TGTGCCAGCAGCTTCAACACCGGGGAGCTGTTTTTT. This encodes CASSFNTGELFF.

In this sample, this clone turned up a few times. This sequence joins TRBV4-2 and TRBJ1-2; D is unresolved. The CDR3 covers 14 residues. V gave up 4 bases and J gave up 8 bases, with 17 bases separating them. Germline CDR1 and CDR2: LGHNA and YNFKEQ. Here the CDR3 reads CASSPRFPLRGYTF. The CDR3 DNA reads TGTGCCAGCAGCCCGCGATTCCCCTTGCGGGGCTACACCTTC.

To note about this clone: Additional DNA sequences in this sample encode the identical CDR3. The V gene is TRBV9, the J gene TRBJ2-2; D is unclear. V was trimmed by 0 bases and J by 4 bases, leaving 7 bases between them. This CDR3 is 14 amino acids long. In germline, CDR1 is SGDLS, CDR2 YYNGEE. The CDR3 DNA is TGTGCCAGCAGCGTAGTGGGGTCCACCGGGGAGCTGTTTTTT. It codes for CASSVVGSTGELFF.

V is TRBV2 and J is TRBJ2-3, with D possibly TRBD1 on 5 matching bases. The length of the CDR3 is 12 residues. Germline loops: CDR1 SNHLY, CDR2 FYNNEI. The germline V and J ends were trimmed by 8 bases and 6 bases, with 12 bases remaining between them. The DNA for the CDR3 is TGTGCCAGCGGGGCCCAGGGTGATACGCAGTATTTT. As protein: CASGAQGDTQYF. Full variable domain (outside the CDR3, taken from reference TRBV2 and TRBJ2-3): EPEVTQTPSHQVTQMGQEVILRCVPISNHLYFYWYRQILGQKVEFLVSFYNNEISEKSEIFDDQFSVERPDGSNFTLKIRSTKLEDSAMYFCASGAQGDTQYFGPGTRLTVL.

Turning to this clone: Other DNA sequences within the sample encode an identical CDR3. J is TRBJ2-6 and V is TRBV18, with 9 nucleotides matching TRBD1. Trimming cost V 3 bases and J 0 bases; bases outside gene matches: 3. Germline CDR1 reads KGHSH; CDR2 reads LQKENI. CDR3 length equals 17 residues. The CDR3 protein is CASSPGQGSSGANVLTF. The DNA for the CDR3 is TGTGCCAGCTCACCGGGACAGGGAAGCTCTGGGGCCAACGTCCTGACTTTC.

The V gene is TRBV6-6, the J gene TRBJ1-1; D might be TRBD1 (5 bases). This CDR3 contains 15 residues. Germline V CDR1 and CDR2: MNHNY, SVGAGI (reference sequence). Trimming pared 0 bases from V and 4 bases from J, leaving 12 bases between. CDR3 in DNA: TGTGCCAGCAGTTACTCGGGGGGGAGGACCACTGAAGCTTTCTTT. Protein sequence: CASSYSGGRTTEAFF.

This chain uses TRBV28 with TRBJ1-4; tentatively, D is TRBD1 (5 bases). V was clipped by 2 bases and J by 3 bases, with 10 bases between them. CDR1 is MDHEN and CDR2 is SYDVKM in the germline V gene. CDR3 length: 15 amino acids. CDR3 sequence (DNA): TGTGCCAGCAGTTTAATATCGGGGGCTAATGAAAAACTGTTTTTT. It specifies CASSLISGANEKLFF.

The chain couples TRBV14 to TRBJ1-1; D unclear. The CDR3 contains 12 residues. Germline V lookup: CDR1 SGHDN, CDR2 FVKESK. The germline V and J ends were trimmed by 0 bases and 5 bases, with 4 bases remaining between them. The CDR3 sequence is CASSQDLTEAFF. The CDR3 DNA sequence: TGTGCCAGCAGCCAAGATTTGACTGAAGCTTTCTTT. The full variable domain, completed using reference TRBV14 and TRBJ1-1, is EAGVTQFPSHSVIEKGQTVTLRCDPISGHDNLYWYRRVMGKEIKFLLHFVKESKQDESGMPNNRFLAERTGGTYSTLKVQPAELEDSGVYFCASSQDLTEAFFGQGTRLTVV.

The V gene is TRBV7-9, the J gene TRBJ1-1, with D uncertain. The CDR3 runs to 16 residues. The V and J ends lost 4 bases and 7 bases respectively, with 22 bases between them. Germline V CDR1 and CDR2: SEHNR, FQNEAQ (reference sequence). CDR3 nucleotide sequence: TGTGCCAGCAGCTCTAACGTTGGTGGGCGGACGGATGAAGCTTTCTTT. This translates into CASSSNVGGRTDEAFF.

This CDR3 is CASSLGFDNNEQFF. CDR3 bases: TGCGCCAGCAGCTTGGGTTTTGATAACAATGAGCAGTTCTTC. The chain is built from TRBV5-1 and TRBJ2-1; D unresolved. Between the trimmed V and J ends, which lost 0 bases and 5 bases, there was a span of 9 bases. From germline, CDR1 is SGHRS and CDR2 YFSETQ. The CDR3 contains 14 residues.

This clone came up once. J is TRBJ2-4 and V is TRBV7-9; D not certain. The V gene lost 6 bases and the J gene lost 1 base, with 13 bases spanning the gap. Germline CDR1 SEHNR, CDR2 FQNEAQ (reference sequence). The CDR3 is 15 residues long. The CDR3 DNA sequence: TGTGCCAGCAGTCCCGGGCTGAGGGCCAAAAACATTCAGTACTTC. Amino acids: CASSPGLRAKNIQYF.

This chain uses TRBV5-1 with TRBJ2-1, with 10 bases lining up with TRBD2. The V gene's germline CDR1 is SGHRS and CDR2 YFSETQ. This CDR3 spans 14 amino acids. V shed 3 bases and J 6 bases; nucleotides not matched to a gene: 3. CDR3 amino acids: CASSSSGSVNEQFF. The CDR3 DNA reads as TGCGCCAGCAGCTCTAGCGGGAGCGTCAATGAGCAGTTCTTC.

The chain is built from TRBV11-2 and TRBJ2-5, with 7 positions matching TRBD2. This CDR3 comprises 17 residues. With V trimmed by 1 base and J by 2 bases, 10 bases remained unmatched. Germline CDR1 reads SGHAT; CDR2 reads FQNNGV. DNA for the CDR3: TGTGCCAGCAGCTTAGGGGCTAGCGGAGGCCAGCAAGAGACCCAGTACTTC. It yields the protein CASSLGASGGQQETQYF.

This chain links TRBV25-1 with TRBJ2-5; possible D gene TRBD1, 6 bases. Germline V gene lookup returns CDR1 MGHDK and CDR2 SYGVNS. The germline V and J ends were trimmed by 5 bases and 1 base, with 14 bases remaining between them. This CDR3 contains 15 residues. The CDR3 region is CASSRPTGFQETQYF. The DNA for the CDR3 is TGTGCCAGCAGTCGGCCAACAGGGTTCCAAGAGACCCAGTACTTC.

CDR3 sequence: CASKWGQGGHEQYF. CDR3 sequence (DNA): TGCGCCAGCAAATGGGGCCAGGGGGGCCACGAGCAGTACTTC. This chain uses TRBV5-1 with TRBJ2-7; a weak D match, TRBD1 (7 bases). This CDR3 is built from 14 residues. V lost 6 bases and J 5 bases, leaving 18 bases between the germline ends. Germline assignment: CDR1 SGHRS and CDR2 YFSETQ. Filled out from reference TRBV5-1 and TRBJ2-7, the complete variable domain reads KAGVTQTPRYLIKTRGQQVTLSCSPISGHRSVSWYQQTPGQGLQFLFEYFSETQRNKGNFPGRFSGRQFSNSRSEMNVSTLELGDSALYLCASKWGQGGHEQYFGPGTRLTVT.

The chain links TRBV2 to TRBJ2-2, with 8 bases aligning to TRBD2. Germline V gene lookup returns CDR1 SNHLY and CDR2 FYNNEI. Germline trimming cut 8 bases from V and 7 bases from J; bases unmatched to any gene: 9. This CDR3 is built from 14 residues. This CDR3 is CASHREGKGGELFF. As DNA, the CDR3 is TGTGCCAGCCACCGGGAGGGAAAAGGCGGGGAGCTGTTTTTT.

This clone was observed many times. This sequence joins TRBV7-2 and TRBJ1-2; D gene unclear. CDR3 size: 14 residues. The V end lost 6 bases, the J end lost 3 bases, and 14 bases lay between the germline ends. Germline CDR1 reads SGHTA; CDR2 reads FQGNSA. Here the CDR3 reads CASSPFGRDYGYTF. The CDR3 nucleotides are TGTGCCAGCAGTCCCTTCGGGAGGGACTATGGCTACACCTTC.